Each of the 13 T cell receptor beta chains below was sequenced from the same sample in a study of spatial heterogeneity in lung cancer. Time point here: sample taken at primary tumor resection. Unsorted whole RNA samples from tumor, nontumor lung or frozen PBMC were sequenced. TCRdb itself ran the 5' RACE reads through MiXCR, one entry per CDR3 protein. The table shows roughly 100,000 distinct CDR3 sequences, with approximately 8.6% occurring only once. Sequenced material: PBMCs, taken at surgery. The receptors were sampled from a male donor with early-stage non-small cell lung cancer.

This clonotype was recorded a few times. This sequence joins TRBV29-1 and TRBJ2-2; 9 bases fit TRBD2. Germline V gene lookup returns CDR1 SQVTM and CDR2 ANQGSEA. Trimming at V came to 7 bases and at J to 2 bases, leaving 5 bases not matched to a gene. CDR3 length: 14 amino acids. The CDR3 DNA follows: TGCAGCGGTGGGACTAGCCTCAACACCGGGGAGCTGTTTTTT. Protein product: CSGGTSLNTGELFF.

The chain recombines TRBV10-1 with TRBJ1-2, with D uncertain. The CDR3 consists of 13 residues. V lost 0 bases and J lost 5, with 7 bases in between. Germline loops: CDR1 WNHNN, CDR2 SYGVQD (reference sequence). The CDR3 is CASSESTPYGYTF. The CDR3 DNA follows: TGCGCCAGCAGTGAGTCTACTCCTTATGGCTACACCTTC.

Many counts were recorded for this clonotype. The rearrangement links TRBV30 to TRBJ2-7; TRBD1 matches 9 bases. Germline CDR1 GTSNPN, CDR2 SVGIG (reference sequence). The junction had 5 bases not matched to a gene; V was cut back by 5 bases and J by 6 bases. The CDR3 covers 12 residues. CDR3 amino acids: CAWGTGNREQYF. The CDR3 DNA is TGTGCCTGGGGGACAGGGAATCGCGAGCAGTACTTC.

This clonotype showed up just a few times. The rearrangement joins TRBV7-9 to TRBJ2-7; possibly TRBD2 for D (6 bases). This CDR3 contains 17 residues. V gave up 5 bases and J gave up 0 bases, with 20 bases separating them. Germline values: CDR1 SEHNR, CDR2 FQNEAQ (reference sequence). The DNA of the CDR3 is TGTGCCAGCAGCCCCTTTGGGGGTTGGGACTCCTCCTACGAGCAGTACTTC. It encodes CASSPFGGWDSSYEQYF.

The rearrangement links TRBV9 to TRBJ1-4, with 9 bases identical to TRBD1. CDR1 SGDLS and CDR2 YYNGEE come from the germline V gene. The ends lost 6 bases at V and 5 bases at J; junction bases unmatched: 5. The CDR3 loop spans 14 amino acids. This CDR3 is CASNTGGLNEKLFF. In DNA form, the CDR3 reads TGTGCCAGCAACACAGGGGGCTTAAATGAAAAACTGTTTTTT.

This clonotype has just a few counts. The chain is built from TRBV2 and TRBJ2-3; 7 bases map to TRBD1. Germline CDR1 reads SNHLY; CDR2 reads FYNNEI. This CDR3 has 12 residues. After removal of 8 bases from V and 8 bases from J, the junction contained 7 bases not matched to a gene. Written as DNA, the CDR3 is TGTGCCAGCGGGACAGACTTAGGTACGCAGTATTTT. Translating gives CASGTDLGTQYF.

This clonotype was detected a few times. The rearrangement links TRBV29-1 to TRBJ2-7; maybe TRBD1 (6 bases). This CDR3 spans 14 amino acids. V was cut by 1 base and J by 6 bases, with 16 bases left in between. Looked up from germline, CDR1 is SQVTM and CDR2 is ANQGSEA. CDR3 residues: CSVEGGQTIGEQYF. The CDR3 DNA reads as TGCAGCGTTGAAGGGGGACAAACTATCGGCGAGCAGTACTTC.

This clonotype turned up a few times. The rearrangement links TRBV20-1 to TRBJ2-3, with D possibly being TRBD2 (6 bases). The V gene's germline CDR1 is DFQATT and CDR2 SNEGSKA (reference sequence). This CDR3 comprises 15 residues. Deletions cut 3 bases from V and 0 bases from J, with 13 bases between. CDR3: CSARRGGGSTDTQYF. CDR3 in DNA: TGCAGTGCTAGGAGAGGTGGAGGGAGCACAGATACGCAGTATTTT.

The gene calls are TRBV6-2 or TRBV6-3 and TRBJ1-5; D unclear. The CDR3 totals 15 residues. Germline V gene sequence: CDR1 MNHEY, CDR2 SVGEGT. Trimming removed 2 bases at V and 0 bases at J, with 8 bases between. The CDR3 DNA sequence: TGTGCCAGCAGTTACGCAGAGTATAGCAATCAGCCCCAGCATTTT. Its protein product is CASSYAEYSNQPQHF.

This clonotype occurred many times. In nucleotides, the CDR3 is TGTGCCACCGGAAAGGAGCAGTACTTC. The encoded protein is CATGKEQYF. The chain is built from TRBV15 and TRBJ2-7; D is undetermined. Per germline, CDR1 LNHNV and CDR2 YYDKDF (reference sequence). V was trimmed by 8 bases and J by 7 bases, leaving 6 bases between them. The CDR3 has 9 residues.

This clonotype was found many times. V usage is TRBV6-5 and J usage is TRBJ2-7; a possible D gene is TRBD1 (7 bases). Germline V CDR1 and CDR2: MNHEY, SVGAGI. The CDR3 spans 15 residues. With 6 bases removed from V and 0 bases from J, the gap between germline ends came to 15 bases. CDR3 sequence (DNA): TGTGCCAGCAGCGGGGGACAGCCTTTCTCCTACGAGCAGTACTTC. It specifies CASSGGQPFSYEQYF.

In its sample, this clonotype was seen many times. The chain employs TRBV7-2 and TRBJ2-1; the match to TRBD2 covers 9 bases. The V gene end was trimmed by 5 bases and the J gene end by 2 bases; junction bases not matched to a gene: 7. The CDR3 is made up of 16 amino acids. CDR1 is SGHTA and CDR2 is FQGNSA in the germline V gene. Here the CDR3 DNA reads TGTGCCAGCAGCCCCGGACTAGCGTCGGCCTACAATGAGCAGTTCTTC. Translation gives CASSPGLASAYNEQFF.

This clonotype was seen a few times. The chain is built from TRBV6-5 and TRBJ2-2; D ambiguous. CDR3 length: 16 amino acids. V dropped 5 bases and J dropped 2 bases, with 15 bases sitting between them. CDR1 is MNHEY and CDR2 is SVGAGI in the germline V gene. In DNA, the CDR3 is TGTGCCAGCAGTCAGAGTGGGCTTATTAACACCGGGGAGCTGTTTTTT. Protein sequence: CASSQSGLINTGELFF.